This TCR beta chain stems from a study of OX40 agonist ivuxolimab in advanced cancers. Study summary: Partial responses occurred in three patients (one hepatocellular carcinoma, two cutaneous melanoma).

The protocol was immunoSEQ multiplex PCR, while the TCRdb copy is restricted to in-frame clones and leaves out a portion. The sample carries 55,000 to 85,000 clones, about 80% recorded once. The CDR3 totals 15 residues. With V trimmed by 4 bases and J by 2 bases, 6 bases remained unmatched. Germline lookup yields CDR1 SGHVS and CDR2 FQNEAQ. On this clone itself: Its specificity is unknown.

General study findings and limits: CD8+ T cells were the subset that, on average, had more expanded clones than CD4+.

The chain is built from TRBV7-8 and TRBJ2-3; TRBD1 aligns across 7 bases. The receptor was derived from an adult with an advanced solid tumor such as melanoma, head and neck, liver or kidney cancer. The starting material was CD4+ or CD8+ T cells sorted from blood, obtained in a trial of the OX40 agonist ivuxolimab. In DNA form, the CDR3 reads TGTGCCAGCAGCTCCGACAGGGTTGACACAGATACGCAGTATTTT. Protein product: CASSSDRVDTDTQYF.